The 15 T cell receptor beta chains reported below all come from one sample, sequenced in a study of somatic mutations in cytotoxic T cells in rheumatoid arthritis. Only in-frame clones appear in the TCRdb table, and some are missing; sequencing was by immunoSEQ multiplex PCR. This sample has about 15,000 clones, with under 95% found just once. Sequencing was carried out using CD4+ T cells sorted from blood. These receptors originate from a man in his 70s with rheumatoid arthritis.

V is TRBV7-7 and J is TRBJ2-5, with D unresolved. The germline CDR1 and CDR2 sequences are SSHAT and FNYEAQ (reference sequence). Trimming took off 5 bases at V and 3 bases at J, with 4 bases between the two ends. The CDR3 sequence is 11 residues long. Written as DNA, the CDR3 is TGTGCCAGCAGCCTTAAAGAGACCCAGTACTTC. Amino acids: CASSLKETQYF.

The J gene is TRBJ2-2, the V gene TRBV19; 15 bases map to TRBD2. The CDR3 length is 19 residues. J was trimmed by 5 bases and V by 4 bases; bases with no gene match: 11. The germline V gene has CDR1 LNHDA and CDR2 SQIVND (reference sequence). The CDR3 here is CASSTRTSGRAFKTGELFF. The CDR3 DNA reads as TGTGCCAGTAGTACCCGGACTAGCGGGAGGGCCTTTAAAACCGGGGAGCTGTTTTTT.

The rearrangement uses TRBV14 and TRBJ2-3; D call uncertain. CDR1 is SGHDN, CDR2 FVKESK, per germline. CDR3 length equals 12 residues. V was trimmed by 4 bases and J by 0 bases, leaving 2 bases between them. For the CDR3, the DNA is TGTGCCAGCAGCCCTAGCACAGATACGCAGTATTTT. It translates to CASSPSTDTQYF.

The chain carries TRBV4-1 and TRBJ1-5; D possibly corresponds to TRBD1 (5 bases). The V gene's germline CDR1 is MGHRA and CDR2 YSYEKL. V was cut by 2 bases and J by 2 bases, with 13 bases left in between. The CDR3 loop spans 16 amino acids. CDR3 bases: TGCGCCAGCAGCCAACCAGGGAAAAGGGGCAATCAGCCCCAGCATTTT. This codes for CASSQPGKRGNQPQHF.

This chain uses TRBV19 with TRBJ2-3; possible D gene TRBD2, 5 bases. The CDR3 spans 14 residues. CDR1 is LNHDA, CDR2 SQIVND, per germline (reference sequence). V was shortened by 2 bases and J by 4 bases, with 10 bases between the two germline ends. The CDR3 nucleotides read TGTGCCAGTAGTATAAGCGGAGTTTCAGATACGCAGTATTTT. The encoded protein is CASSISGVSDTQYF.

The genes are TRBV28 and TRBJ1-4; TRBD1 agrees at 7 bases. The CDR3 loop spans 16 amino acids. Germline-derived CDR1 and CDR2 are MDHEN and SYDVKM. The V segment lost 1 base and the J segment 0 bases; nucleotides outside the gene matches: 2. CDR3 loop: CASSLSQGATNEKLFF. The CDR3 DNA reads TGTGCCAGCAGTTTATCCCAGGGGGCAACTAATGAAAAACTGTTTTTT.

The rearrangement links TRBV11-2 to TRBJ2-5, with D tentatively TRBD2 (6 bases). Germline lookup yields CDR1 SGHAT and CDR2 FQNNGV. The V gene lost 1 base and the J gene lost 6 bases, with 18 bases spanning the gap. The CDR3 is made up of 16 amino acids. The CDR3 spells CASSLGTGGGRQTQYF. The CDR3 DNA sequence: TGTGCCAGCAGCTTAGGCACCGGTGGGGGGAGGCAGACCCAGTACTTC.

This clone came up once. This rearrangement joins TRBV6-1 to TRBJ2-5; 7 nucleotides align to TRBD2. Germline V gene data show CDR1 as MNHNS and CDR2 as SASEGT. Trimming cost V 10 bases and J 4 bases; bases outside gene matches: 9. This CDR3 has 13 amino acids. The CDR3 loop reads CAIEGGAGETQYF. DNA for the CDR3: TGTGCCATCGAGGGAGGGGCAGGAGAGACCCAGTACTTC.

This chain joins TRBV7-3 and TRBJ2-3, with 13 bases fitting TRBD2. The trim removed 0 bases at V and 1 base at J, leaving 1 base unmatched. CDR3 size: 17 residues. Germline CDR1 and CDR2: SGHTA and FQGTGA. This CDR3 reads CASSLTGLAGGTDTQYF. Written as DNA, the CDR3 is TGTGCCAGCAGCTTAACCGGACTAGCGGGGGGCACAGATACGCAGTATTTT.

This clone occurred once. The chain links TRBV5-4 to TRBJ2-3; a weak D match, TRBD1 (8 bases). The germline CDR1 and CDR2 sequences are SGHNT and YYREEE (reference sequence). The CDR3 sequence is 16 residues long. V was pared by 6 bases and J by 7 bases, with 24 bases between. DNA for the CDR3: TGTGCCAGCACCCTAGGGGGGGGGACAGGCAGCAATACGCAGTATTTT. Residues: CASTLGGGTGSNTQYF.

The chain has TRBV2 and TRBJ1-1; no clear D gene. The CDR3 has 14 amino acids. CDR1 and CDR2 (germline): SNHLY, FYNNEI. Trimming cost V 2 bases and J 0 bases, with 7 bases left between them. Written as DNA, the CDR3 is TGTGCCAGCAGTGAACAGGCTATGAACACTGAAGCTTTCTTT. Residues: CASSEQAMNTEAFF.

This clone has only a few counts. V and J are TRBV7-9 and TRBJ2-3; 7 bases are shared with TRBD2. The ends lost 5 bases at V and 6 bases at J; junction bases unmatched: 8. The CDR3 spans 14 residues. Germline CDR1 reads SEHNR; CDR2 reads FQNEAQ (reference sequence). The CDR3 nucleotides are TGTGCCAGCAGCCCTAGATGGGGGGGGGATACGCAGTATTTT. This sequence encodes CASSPRWGGDTQYF.

This rearrangement joins TRBV7-3 to TRBJ2-2; weak D call: TRBD2 (7 bases). Germline V gives CDR1 SGHTA, CDR2 FQGTGA. V was trimmed by 4 bases and J by 8 bases, leaving 17 bases between them. The CDR3 runs to 15 residues. As DNA, the CDR3 is TGTGCCAGCAGCTCCCCAGGCGGGGGCTCGGGGGAGCTGTTTTTT. This codes for CASSSPGGGSGELFF.

Worth noting for this clone: Other DNA sequences in the same sample also yield this CDR3. The chain joins TRBV28 to TRBJ1-1; D may be TRBD1 (5 bases). Germline CDR1 MDHEN, CDR2 SYDVKM. This CDR3 has 13 residues. V dropped 4 bases and J dropped 5 bases, with 11 bases sitting between them. The CDR3 sequence: CASSSGGRTEAFF. CDR3 in DNA: TGTGCCAGCAGTTCGGGGGGGAGGACTGAAGCTTTCTTT.

A remark on this clone: An end of the junction differs from the germline gene, which may be a read error. Different DNA sequences within this sample yield the same CDR3. The chain recombines TRBV5-1 with TRBJ2-7, with D tentatively TRBD1 (6 bases). Per germline, CDR1 SGHRS and CDR2 YFSETQ. The CDR3 has 15 residues. The CDR3 DNA is TGTGCCAGCAGCCGGGATCCAGGGGCTACCTACGAGCAGTACTTC. It specifies CASSRDPGATYEQYF. The complete variable domain, with remaining parts taken from reference TRBV5-1 and TRBJ2-7, reads KAGVTQTPRYLIKTRGQQVTLSCSPISGHRSVSWYQQTPGQGLQFLFEYFSETQRNKGNFPGRFSGRQFSNSRSEMNVSTLELGDSALYLCASSRDPGATYEQYFGPGTRLTVT.